The 16 T cell receptor beta chains below were found in one sample sequenced in a study of shared clonotypes between healthy human individuals. Some clones are missing from TCRdb's copy, which holds only in-frame ones; the method was immunoSEQ multiplex PCR. The sample comprises 2 million to 2.5 million clones, approximately 95% of which are singletons, and 0.39% rests with the top ten. The sequenced material came from naive CD4+ T cells from PBMCs. The subset was: CD45RA+ positively selected. The receptors were sampled from a man aged 18-30 years in good health. Some clones in this sample may be carry-over from other donors' samples.

CDR3: CASSHYGTGDEQFF. The CDR3 DNA follows: TGTGCCAGCAGTCACTACGGGACAGGGGATGAGCAGTTCTTC. The chain combines TRBV7-7 with TRBJ2-1, with 10 bases identical to TRBD1. Germline lookup yields CDR1 SSHAT and CDR2 FNYEAQ (reference sequence). V lost 6 bases and J lost 8; bases outside the gene matches: 7. This CDR3 is built from 14 residues.

This clone was counted a single time. This CDR3 is also generated by other DNA sequences in the sample. V gene TRBV28 combines with J gene TRBJ1-1; no clear D gene. This CDR3 spans 14 amino acids. CDR1 and CDR2 from the germline V gene are MDHEN and SYDVKM. The V and J ends lost 2 bases and 0 bases respectively, with 7 bases between them. The CDR3: CASSLGGMNTEAFF. In DNA form, the CDR3 reads TGTGCCAGCAGTTTAGGCGGGATGAACACTGAAGCTTTCTTT.

This chain connects TRBV6-1 to TRBJ1-5; 11 bases agree with TRBD1. Germline V gene sequence: CDR1 MNHNS, CDR2 SASEGT. The J segment lost 2 bases and the V segment lost 0 bases, leaving 3 bases of the junction unmatched. The CDR3 is 17 residues long. CDR3 sequence: CASSEAGDRGGNQPQHF. The CDR3 DNA reads as TGTGCCAGCAGTGAAGCGGGGGACAGGGGGGGCAATCAGCCCCAGCATTTT.

The chain recombines TRBV9 with TRBJ1-3, with D possibly TRBD1 on 6 matching bases. Germline-derived CDR1 and CDR2 are SGDLS and YYNGEE. The V end lost 3 bases, the J end lost 0 bases, and 13 bases lay between the germline ends. The CDR3 spans 16 residues. The CDR3 loop is CASSDTGLSSGNTIYF. Here the CDR3 DNA reads TGTGCCAGCAGCGACACAGGGCTCAGCTCTGGAAACACCATATATTTT.

Turning to this clone: Other DNA sequences within the sample encode an identical CDR3. The V call is TRBV7-2, the J call TRBJ2-5; the match to TRBD1 covers 7 bases. This CDR3 contains 13 residues. Germline CDR1 is SGHTA and CDR2 is FQGNSA. Losses at the gene ends were 5 bases for V and 1 base for J; bases not matched to a gene: 1. CDR3 in DNA: TGTGCCAGCAGCCGGGACAGCCAAGAGACCCAGTACTTC. Encoded protein: CASSRDSQETQYF.

This chain joins TRBV2 and TRBJ1-3; D not resolved. Germline V gene lookup returns CDR1 SNHLY and CDR2 FYNNEI. The CDR3 is made up of 14 amino acids. Trimming stripped 7 bases from V and 0 bases from J, with 10 bases between. Written as DNA, the CDR3 is TGTGCCAGCACACTTACCCACTCTGGAAACACCATATATTTT. It codes for CASTLTHSGNTIYF.

V gene TRBV27 combines with J gene TRBJ1-1; maybe TRBD1 (5 bases). The V and J ends lost 4 bases and 3 bases respectively, with 12 bases between them. The CDR3 contains 14 residues. CDR1 and CDR2 (germline): MNHEY, SMNVEV (reference sequence). CDR3 amino acids: CASSYLGGDTEAFF. Here the CDR3 DNA reads TGTGCCAGCAGTTACCTGGGGGGGGACACTGAAGCTTTCTTT.

This sequence joins TRBV9 and TRBJ2-1; D gene uncertain. Trimming shortened V by 0 bases and J by 7 bases, and 5 bases separated the two germline ends. In germline, CDR1 is SGDLS, CDR2 YYNGEE. The CDR3 spans 12 residues. The CDR3 DNA follows: TGTGCCAGCAGCGTAGTATCAAATGAGCAGTTCTTC. Encoded protein: CASSVVSNEQFF.

The chain joins TRBV18 to TRBJ2-1; TRBD2 matches at 10 bases. Germline CDR1 and CDR2: KGHSH and LQKENI. Unmatched junction bases numbered 3, after V lost 2 bases and J lost 2 bases. The CDR3 is 16 amino acids. CDR3 bases: TGTGCCAGCTCACCATATACTAGCGGGGCCTACAATGAGCAGTTCTTC. This sequence encodes CASSPYTSGAYNEQFF.

This chain links TRBV7-9 with TRBJ1-2; perhaps TRBD1 as D (5 bases). Per germline, CDR1 SEHNR and CDR2 FQNEAQ (reference sequence). The CDR3 loop spans 16 amino acids. V lost 2 bases and J lost 4, with 17 bases in between. CDR3 loop: CASSLKLGDGGYGYTF. CDR3 nucleotide sequence: TGTGCCAGCAGCTTAAAGTTGGGGGACGGAGGCTATGGCTACACCTTC.

The chain links TRBV4-1 to TRBJ2-2; perhaps D is TRBD1 or TRBD2 (5 bases each). V lost 0 bases, J lost 5 bases, and 16 bases lay in between. CDR1 and CDR2 from the germline V gene are MGHRA and YSYEKL. The CDR3 length is 17 residues. This CDR3 is CASSQDQTGARTGELFF. CDR3 nucleotides: TGCGCCAGCAGCCAAGATCAGACCGGGGCGCGGACCGGGGAGCTGTTTTTT.

This rearrangement joins TRBV27 to TRBJ1-1; no clear D gene. The CDR3 sequence is 13 residues long. Germline V gene sequence: CDR1 MNHEY, CDR2 SMNVEV (reference sequence). V dropped 4 bases and J dropped 10 bases, with 16 bases sitting between them. This chain's CDR3 is CASSSDRLGGAFF. The CDR3 DNA reads as TGTGCCAGCAGTTCGGATCGTCTCGGTGGAGCTTTCTTT.

This chain's CDR3 is CASSLSYRNTIYF. Here the CDR3 DNA reads TGTGCCAGCAGCTTAAGCTACCGTAACACCATATATTTT. The rearrangement joins TRBV11-2 to TRBJ1-3, with D uncertain. The CDR3 covers 13 residues. CDR1 and CDR2 from the germline V gene are SGHAT and FQNNGV. V dropped 2 bases and J dropped 7 bases, with 9 bases sitting between them.

The genes are TRBV30 and TRBJ2-7; 7 positions match TRBD1. Germline V gene lookup returns CDR1 GTSNPN and CDR2 SVGIG (reference sequence). Trimming at V came to 4 bases and at J to 2 bases, leaving 5 bases not matched to a gene. The CDR3 sequence is 13 residues long. For the CDR3, the DNA is TGTGCCTGGAAAGACAGGGCCACCTACGAGCAGTACTTC. Its translation: CAWKDRATYEQYF.

The chain joins TRBV5-6 to TRBJ1-1; 8 bases fit TRBD1. The length of the CDR3 is 12 residues. Germline V gene data show CDR1 as SGHDT and CDR2 as YYEEEE. The V gene end was trimmed by 2 bases and the J gene end by 9 bases; junction bases not matched to a gene: 3. The CDR3 DNA reads TGTGCCAGCAGCTTCGGACAGGGCCAAGCTTTCTTT. As protein: CASSFGQGQAFF.

The V gene is TRBV7-2, the J gene TRBJ2-5; weak D call: TRBD2 (6 bases). Trimming removed 8 bases from V and 2 bases from J, with 15 bases in between. Germline-derived CDR1 and CDR2 are SGHTA and FQGNSA. The CDR3 covers 14 residues. The CDR3 nucleotides are TGTGCCAGCCGCCGGGGAAGCGGGCAAGAGACCCAGTACTTC. The encoded protein is CASRRGSGQETQYF.